This TCR beta chain was recovered during a study of identical twins (TCRdb year 2016). Describing the broader study: The study deep-sequenced TCR alpha and beta repertoires from monozygotic twins, unrelated adults of various ages and cord blood to test whether fetal clonotypes persist. To rule out contamination, replicate twin experiments were performed at different times with different library preparation protocols.

Library preparation was by 5' RACE. Sequencing instrument: Illumina HiSeq 2000. Template switching introduced a universal primer binding site; the final cDNA contained a unique molecular identifier, enabling accurate counting of TCR cDNA molecules. Specific primers in the conserved constant-segment region were used to synthesize first-strand cDNA for TCR alpha and beta chains. To control for contamination, each cDNA library was double barcoded with a SMART-Mk sample barcode plus Illumina barcodes. TruSeq adapter sequences along with Illumina sample barcodes were introduced in two successive PCR steps. The Illumina HiSeq platform was used with custom primers to sequence TCR alpha and beta cDNA libraries. In the source study's methods: MiGEC was used to process raw reads and extract unique molecular identifiers, and MiXCR was used to find CDR3 positions. Recombination models were inferred per individual with the repgenHMM and IGoR tools using an EM algorithm. Shared clonotypes were analyzed with the tcR package in R, and sharing was normalized by the product of cloneset sizes. Out-of-frame nonproductive sequences were analyzed to study raw recombination free of thymic and clonal selection effects. TCRdb passed the public sequencing reads through fastp at Q25 and MiXCR, retaining productive beta sequences. Rows with a matching CDR3 protein are joined into one entry that keeps the most common DNA and genes. What appears here as the V and J calls and clone size reflects TCRdb's work, not the paper's. This sample holds approximately 630,000 distinct CDR3 sequences; just over 7% were observed only once. Of the sample, about 1.5% is held by the ten largest clones.

This clonotype was detected ten times or more. The target of this receptor is not known. One base away there is no much larger clone; base qualities are not given. Study-level results and caveats: The excess sharing between twins in beta out-of-frame sequences was weaker because fewer shared sequences reduced the signal-to-noise ratio. Because the same donors could not be followed over many years, the conclusions relied on cross-sectional statistical analysis. Fewer insertions were carried by abundant cord blood beta clonotypes, a similar but weaker trend appeared in young adult naive repertoires, and no such trend appeared in memory repertoires. In monozygotic twins, recombination models systematically underestimated out-of-frame TCR alpha sharing, but the models matched the sharing seen between unrelated individuals. Invariant T cells such as MAIT and iNKT could partly confound zero-insertion analyses, although diverse VJ usage argued against such confounding for most clonotypes. Compared with coincidental sharing between unrelated individuals, out-of-frame TCR alpha sequences shared between twins showed an excess of sequences with low generation probability.

The CDR3 has 20 amino acids, counting the end cysteine and phenylalanine. Only the CDR3 DNA stays, 60 bases, in frame from base 1. V is pruned by 3 bases and J by 4 bases, leaving 18 bases of the junction without a gene match. CDR1 PRHDT and CDR2 FYEKMQ were looked up in the germline V gene (reference sequence). Every donor was a healthy Caucasian. Three pairs of female monozygotic twins, all aged about 18 to 29 years, were included in the twin cohort. Peripheral blood mononuclear cells were used as the source from which RNA for TCR libraries was isolated. Another study also made use of these data, one on yellow fever vaccine responses in identical twins. As the second study states: The T cell response to vaccination in identical twins was reported by the authors to appear partly convergent and partly personalized. In the study, vaccine-responding T cell clones were precisely tracked in identical twins.

This sequence uses TRBV13 and TRBJ2-1, and TRBD2 aligns with 10 junction nucleotides. This clonotype originated in a woman aged 18-29 years in good health. Material for sequencing was PBMCs. The encoded CDR3 is CASSFSQSVTSGLIYNEQFF. In nucleotide form, the sequence is TGTGCCAGCAGCTTTTCCCAATCGGTGACTAGCGGGCTAATTTACAATGAGCAGTTCTTC.